The 18 T cell receptor beta chains below all came from one sample that was sequenced in a study of beta chain features in type 1 diabetes. Of the isolated RNA, all was reverse transcribed, and so the sequenced material was expressed TCRB transcripts. TCRdb's table, derived via immunoSEQ multiplex PCR, lists solely in-frame clones and lacks some. The data contain a few hundred thousand clones, approximately 10% of them singletons. The sequenced sample consisted of naive CD4+ T cells from blood. These receptors all stem from a woman under 40 in good health.

The J gene is TRBJ2-1, the V gene TRBV7-2; 8 bases fit TRBD1. V gave up 5 bases and J gave up 9 bases; unmatched junction bases: 12. Germline assignment: CDR1 SGHTA and CDR2 FQGNSA. CDR3 length: 15 residues. The CDR3, as DNA: TGTGCCAGCAGCACTCGGACAGGGCAGGCGGTTGAGCAGTTCTTC. Its translation is CASSTRTGQAVEQFF.

This clone was counted only a few times. The J gene is TRBJ2-7, the V gene TRBV28, with 7 bases lining up with TRBD1. The CDR3 runs to 16 residues. The ends lost 5 bases at V and 3 bases at J; junction bases unmatched: 13. CDR1 and CDR2 from the germline V gene are MDHEN and SYDVKM. CDR3 residues: CASSPYRQGNSYEQYF. The CDR3 nucleotides are TGTGCCAGCAGTCCCTACCGACAGGGTAATAGCTACGAGCAGTACTTC.

The V gene is TRBV2, the J gene TRBJ2-5; no clear D gene. This CDR3 has 11 amino acids. V was trimmed by 5 bases and J by 5 bases, leaving 6 bases between them. Germline V CDR1 and CDR2: SNHLY, FYNNEI. CDR3 nucleotides: TGTGCCAGCAGTCCTGTGGAGACCCAGTACTTC. Its translation is CASSPVETQYF.

The chain couples TRBV25-1 to TRBJ2-3; a weak D match, TRBD1 (7 bases). This CDR3 is built from 14 residues. Germline values: CDR1 MGHDK, CDR2 SYGVNS. V lost 7 bases, J lost 6 bases, and 17 bases lay in between. The CDR3 DNA is TGTGCCAGCACCTCGGGCCAGGGGGGCGATACGCAGTATTTT. Translating it yields CASTSGQGGDTQYF.

CDR3 protein: CASGGTGVADTQYF. In nucleotides, the CDR3 is TGTGCCAGCGGGGGGACAGGGGTTGCCGATACGCAGTATTTT. This chain joins TRBV28 and TRBJ2-3; 10 bases match TRBD1. The CDR3 runs 14 residues. The V segment lost 8 bases and the J segment 6 bases; nucleotides outside the gene matches: 8. Germline V gene data show CDR1 as MDHEN and CDR2 as SYDVKM.

The chain is built from TRBV5-1 and TRBJ1-2; D is undetermined. V lost 5 bases to trimming and J lost 5 bases, with 16 bases between them. In germline, CDR1 is SGHRS, CDR2 YFSETQ. This CDR3 is 14 amino acids long. The CDR3 spells CASRRGSGDYGYTF. For the CDR3, the DNA is TGCGCCAGCAGACGGGGTAGTGGGGATTATGGCTACACCTTC. Together with reference TRBV5-1 and TRBJ1-2, the CDR3 gives the full variable domain: KAGVTQTPRYLIKTRGQQVTLSCSPISGHRSVSWYQQTPGQGLQFLFEYFSETQRNKGNFPGRFSGRQFSNSRSEMNVSTLELGDSALYLCASRRGSGDYGYTFGSGTRLTVV.

A few counts support this clone. This chain joins TRBV5-1 and TRBJ2-1, with TRBD2 as a possible D gene (6 bases). Germline V gene lookup returns CDR1 SGHRS and CDR2 YFSETQ. The CDR3 length is 14 residues. Between the trimmed V and J ends, which lost 2 bases and 6 bases, there was a span of 12 bases. The CDR3 spells CASSFREISNEQFF. CDR3 nucleotide sequence: TGCGCCAGCAGCTTCCGGGAGATCTCCAATGAGCAGTTCTTC.

The rearrangement joins TRBV11-3 to TRBJ2-4; a possible D gene is TRBD1 (8 bases). The V gene's germline CDR1 is SGHNT and CDR2 YENEEA. The CDR3 has 12 amino acids. Trimming removed 8 bases from V and 10 bases from J, with 15 bases in between. CDR3 coding DNA: TGTGCCAGCGCAGGACAGGGAGGGATTCAGTACTTC. It specifies CASAGQGGIQYF. The whole variable domain, remainder taken from reference TRBV11-3 and TRBJ2-4, is EAGVVQSPRYKIIEKKQPVAFWCNPISGHNTLYWYLQNLGQGPELLIRYENEEAVDDSQLPKDRFSAERLKGVDSTLKIQPAELGDSAVYLCASAGQGGIQYFGAGTRLSVL.

The chain joins TRBV29-1 to TRBJ2-7, with D maybe TRBD2 (5 bases). V lost 4 bases and J lost 3, with 13 bases in between. There are 13 residues in the CDR3. Per germline, CDR1 SQVTM and CDR2 ANQGSEA. Written as DNA, the CDR3 is TGCAGCGTTGTCCCAGGACTGGACTACGAGCAGTACTTC. It translates to CSVVPGLDYEQYF.

This clone came up a few times. J is TRBJ2-5 and V is TRBV29-1; TRBD2 might be the D (5 bases). The J call may be mistaken, given a closer DNA end match to TRBJ2-7. Looked up from germline, CDR1 is SQVTM and CDR2 is ANQGSEA. This CDR3 has 16 residues. This chain's CDR3 is CSVGERRDGLLGEQYF. For the CDR3, the DNA is TGCAGCGTTGGCGAGCGGCGAGACGGACTGCTAGGCGAGCAGTACTTC.

CDR3 nucleotide sequence: TGTGCCAGCTCACCCCGAGAGTATACGCAGTATTTT. Amino acids: CASSPREYTQYF. The gene calls are TRBV18 and TRBJ2-3; D gene unclear. Trimming took 3 bases from V and 7 from J, leaving 8 bases between them. Germline V gene sequence: CDR1 KGHSH, CDR2 LQKENI. CDR3 length: 12 amino acids.

The genes are TRBV28 and TRBJ2-7; TRBD2 agrees at 13 bases. Germline V gene lookup returns CDR1 MDHEN and CDR2 SYDVKM. V was pared by 5 bases and J by 4 bases, with 2 bases of the junction left unmatched. CDR3 length equals 14 residues. The CDR3 loop is CASSGLAGEYEQYF. CDR3 nucleotides: TGTGCCAGCAGTGGACTAGCGGGAGAGTACGAGCAGTACTTC.

The rearrangement links TRBV7-2 to TRBJ2-1; 9 nucleotides line up with TRBD2. V lost 11 bases and J lost 8; bases outside the gene matches: 13. The germline CDR1 and CDR2 sequences are SGHTA and FQGNSA. The CDR3 totals 14 residues. The CDR3 bases are TGTGCCTGCTTAGAGGGCGGGAGGGGAGATGAGCAGTTCTTC. Protein sequence: CACLEGGRGDEQFF.

This chain links TRBV27 with TRBJ2-5; D is perhaps TRBD2 (5 bases). The V end lost 2 bases, the J end lost 2 bases, and 12 bases lay between the germline ends. The CDR3 sequence is 15 residues long. Germline V gene sequence: CDR1 MNHEY, CDR2 SMNVEV (reference sequence). The CDR3 loop reads CASSLGSSRQETQYF. The CDR3 DNA reads TGTGCCAGCAGTTTAGGATCTAGCAGACAAGAGACCCAGTACTTC.

In its sample, this clone was seen a few times. This chain joins TRBV5-1 and TRBJ2-1; 8 bases are shared with TRBD2. CDR3 length: 18 amino acids. V shed 0 bases, J shed 6 bases, and the junction held 14 bases outside the gene matches. Germline V gene sequence: CDR1 SGHRS, CDR2 YFSETQ. The CDR3 nucleotides are TGCGCCAGCAGCTTGGCCCTAGGTCGCAGCGGGAGTTCCAATGAGCAGTTCTTC. This translates into CASSLALGRSGSSNEQFF.

This clone came up a few times. Other DNA sequences of this sample code for an identical CDR3. The CDR3 loop is CATSRGSGGQETQYF. In DNA, the CDR3 is TGTGCCACCAGCAGGGGGTCGGGGGGGCAAGAGACCCAGTACTTC. The rearrangement joins TRBV15 to TRBJ2-5; TRBD2 matches at 8 bases. With 3 bases clipped from V and 2 bases from J, the junction kept 5 bases outside the gene matches. CDR1 LNHNV and CDR2 YYDKDF come from the germline V gene (reference sequence). The CDR3 is 15 amino acids.

This chain joins TRBV5-1 and TRBJ1-1; no firm D call. Germline loops: CDR1 SGHRS, CDR2 YFSETQ. The V end lost 0 bases, the J end lost 6 bases, and 15 bases lay between the germline ends. This CDR3 comprises 15 residues. This CDR3 reads CASSLDTGGESEAFF. DNA for the CDR3: TGCGCCAGCAGCTTGGACACGGGTGGAGAGTCTGAAGCTTTCTTT.

This clone was observed a single time. The chain has TRBV28 and TRBJ1-5, with 7 bases lining up with TRBD1. The J segment lost 7 bases and the V segment lost 8 bases, leaving 8 bases of the junction unmatched. The CDR3 consists of 13 residues. CDR1 is MDHEN, CDR2 SYDVKM, per germline. CDR3 coding DNA: TGTGCCAGCCGCACAGGGGCGGGGCAGCCCCAGCATTTT. Translated: CASRTGAGQPQHF.